These T cell receptor beta chains were read from a single sample in a study of beta chain features in type 1 diabetes. TCRdb's copy holds only in-frame clones and misses some; the assay was immunoSEQ multiplex PCR. Of 350,000 to 450,000 clones in the sample, about 15% are singletons; the top ten hold under 0.02%. The source material was naive CD4+ T cells from blood. These receptors all come from a young woman in good health. CDR3s include the opening cysteine and the closing phenylalanine or tryptophan. A D gene is named only where the DNA matches it firmly. Only part of the rows carry a size: once, few, many, or a class if the clone is expanded.

>TRBV6-5|few|TRBJ2-7|-
TGTGCCAGCAGTTACTTGCCGGGAGCGACCTACGAGCAGTACTTC
CASSYLPGATYEQYF
>TRBV9|-|TRBJ2-1|-
TGTGCCAGCAGCGTAGGACTCCAGATACACAATGAGCAGTTCTTC
CASSVGLQIHNEQFF
>TRBV4-3|few|TRBJ1-2|-
TGCGCCAGCAGCCAAGAGAGTAGGGGCGAGGGCTACACCTTC
CASSQESRGEGYTF
>TRBV18|few|TRBJ2-5|-
TGTGCCAGCTCACCCTCCGGAGAGACCCAGTACTTC
CASSPSGETQYF
>TRBV18|-|TRBJ2-1|TRBD1
TGTGCCAGCTCACCACCAACAGGGGTACGAAACAATGAGCAGTTCTTC
CASSPPTGVRNNEQFF
>TRBV5-4|-|TRBJ2-1|TRBD2
TGTGCCAGCAGTACGGGGACTAGCGAATACAATGAGCAGTTCTTC
CASSTGTSEYNEQFF
>TRBV30|few|TRBJ1-5|TRBD1
TGTGCCTGGAGTAGGACAGGGAATCAGCCCCAGCATTTT
CAWSRTGNQPQHF
>TRBV7-6|-|TRBJ2-5|TRBD2
TGTGCCAGCAGCCTCCTAGCGGGGCAAGAGACCCAGTACTTC
CASSLLAGQETQYF
>TRBV27|-|TRBJ2-4|-
TGTGCCAGCAGTTTAGACAGACTAGCCAAAAACATTCAGTACTTC
CASSLDRLAKNIQYF
>TRBV6-1|-|TRBJ2-7|TRBD2
TGTGCCAGCAGCCTGGGACTAGCGGTTTACGAGCAGTACTTC
CASSLGLAVYEQYF
>TRBV20-1|-|TRBJ2-5|-
TGCAGTGCTAGCGTCCGTGAGACCCAGTACTTC
CSASVRETQYF
>TRBV11-1|-|TRBJ1-2|TRBD1
TGTGCCAGCAGCCCGGACAGGAGCTTCTATGGCTACACCTTC
CASSPDRSFYGYTF
>TRBV2|-|TRBJ2-3|TRBD2
TGTGCCAGCAGTGAACTAGCGGGAGTGGATACGCAGTATTTT
CASSELAGVDTQYF